The rows below give T cell receptor beta chains drawn from one sample of a study of T cell responses to AZD1222 COVID-19 vaccine. Only in-frame clones appear in the TCRdb table, and some are missing; sequencing was by immunoSEQ multiplex PCR. The sample holds over 75,000 clones, approximately 91% seen once. Source: peripheral blood, taken on day 0 of AZD1222 vaccination. Receptors originate from an adult in good health. CDR3s include the opening cysteine and the closing phenylalanine or tryptophan. The D gene is left open where the match is weak. Size values are once, few and many counts, or a class for expanded clones, and some rows have none.

v_gene	d_gene	j_gene	abundance	CDR3nt	CDR3aa
TRBV27	TRBD1	TRBJ2-6	.	TGTGCCAGCAGAGGGGACAGGGGTTATTCTGGGGCCAACGTCCTGACTTTC	CASRGDRGYSGANVLTF
TRBV7-2	TRBD2	TRBJ2-5	.	TGTGCCGTTTCCGGGACTAGCCTCATAGAGACCCAGTACTTC	CAVSGTSLIETQYF
TRBV6-5	TRBD1	TRBJ1-5	.	TGTGCCAGCAGTTACGGACAGGGGGATCAGCCCCAGCATTTT	CASSYGQGDQPQHF
TRBV3-1/TRBV3-2	TRBD1	TRBJ1-5	.	TGTGCCAGCAGCCTGGGACAGGGGGACAATCAGCCCCAGCATTTT	CASSLGQGDNQPQHF
TRBV9	.	TRBJ2-1	.	TGTGCCAGCAGCGTAGACGGGCGGGCCGGGGAGCAGTTCTTC	CASSVDGRAGEQFF
TRBV3-1/TRBV3-2	.	TRBJ1-2	.	TGTGCCAGCAGCCAAGTAAGGGCAGAAACTAACTATGGCTACACCTTC	CASSQVRAETNYGYTF
TRBV5-4	.	TRBJ1-4	.	TGTGCCAGCAGCTTTTTTCGGGAACAGAGTCGGGGGCTAGGAGAAAAACTGTTTTTT	CASSFFREQSRGLGEKLFF
TRBV4-2	.	TRBJ2-3	.	TGTGCCAGCGCCGGGCAGGATACGCAGTATTTT	CASAGQDTQYF
TRBV6-5	.	TRBJ2-7	.	TGTGCCAGTCACACCCGGTACGAGCAGTACTTC	CASHTRYEQYF
TRBV19	TRBD1	TRBJ1-2	.	TGTGCCAGTATGGACAGGACAGCCTTTAACTATGGCTACACCTTC	CASMDRTAFNYGYTF
TRBV5-1	.	TRBJ1-3	.	TGCGCCAGCAGCTTGGGCCGGGACAAAGGAAACACCATATATTTT	CASSLGRDKGNTIYF
TRBV19	.	TRBJ1-2	.	TGTGCCAGTAGAGGATCGGGTTTCTATGGCTACACCTTC	CASRGSGFYGYTF
TRBV28	TRBD1	TRBJ1-5	.	TGTGCCAGCAGTCCACAGGGGGTAGGGGATCAGCCCCAGCATTTT	CASSPQGVGDQPQHF
TRBV14	.	TRBJ1-1	.	TGTGCCAGCAGCCAATCAACGAATGGACCGCGACCGAGGGCTTTCTTT	CASSQSTNGPRPRAFF
TRBV19	.	TRBJ1-6	once	TGTGCCAGTAGTATAGGGGGACTGACCAATTCACCCCTCCACTTT	CASSIGGLTNSPLHF
TRBV5-1	.	TRBJ2-1	.	TGCGCCAGCAGCTTGGGGGGACATGAGCAGTTCTTC	CASSLGGHEQFF
TRBV4-1	.	TRBJ1-1	once	TGCGCCAGCAGCTCAGAGGTGGTCGGACCCGATGAAGCTTTCTTT	CASSSEVVGPDEAFF
TRBV6-2/TRBV6-3	TRBD2	TRBJ2-7	.	TGTGCCAGCAGTAGCGGGGGGGCTGACTACGAGCAGTACTTC	CASSSGGADYEQYF
TRBV30	.	TRBJ2-7	.	TGTGCCTGGAGTGGGACGGCCACCTACGAGCAGTACTTC	CAWSGTATYEQYF
TRBV10-1	.	TRBJ1-1	.	TGCGCCAGCAGTGAGGGGATAACAGGCACTGAAGCTTTCTTT	CASSEGITGTEAFF
TRBV6-5	.	TRBJ2-7	.	TGTGCCAGCAGTTCCGGGACAACCTACGAGCAGTACTTC	CASSSGTTYEQYF
TRBV5-4	TRBD1	TRBJ2-1	once	TGTGCCAGCAGCGAACAGGGGATTGAGCAGTTCTTC	CASSEQGIEQFF
TRBV9	.	TRBJ2-3	.	TGTGCCAGCAGCACCGGGGGTAGGGCAGATACGCAGTATTTT	CASSTGGRADTQYF
TRBV6-5	.	TRBJ1-2	.	TGTGCCAGCAGACCCCCCGGGGGGGGCTATGGCTACACCTTC	CASRPPGGGYGYTF
TRBV4-1	.	TRBJ1-4	.	TGCGCCAGCAGCCAAGATAGGTGGGAGCCGGGGCGGGAAAAACTGTTTTTT	CASSQDRWEPGREKLFF
TRBV2	TRBD1	TRBJ1-5	.	TGTGCCAGCAGAGGGACAGGGAATCAGCCCCAGCATTTT	CASRGTGNQPQHF
TRBV18	.	TRBJ2-7	.	TGTGCCAGCTCACCACTCAGGGGAGGCGACGAGCAGTACTTC	CASSPLRGGDEQYF
TRBV3-1/TRBV3-2	.	TRBJ1-5	.	TGTGCCAGCAGCCGTCAGCGGGCGCAGCCCCAGCATTTT	CASSRQRAQPQHF
TRBV10-1	.	TRBJ1-1	.	TGCGCCAGCAGTGAGGCCGGGAAGGCTTTCTTT	CASSEAGKAFF
TRBV13	TRBD1	TRBJ1-2	once	TGTGCCAGCAGCGGACAGGGGGCGAGCGGCTATGGCTACACCTTC	CASSGQGASGYGYTF
TRBV5-1	.	TRBJ1-2	.	TGCGCCAGCAGCTTGAGCGGGGAGAACTATGGCTACACCTTC	CASSLSGENYGYTF
TRBV6-9	.	TRBJ1-4	.	TGTGCCAGCAGCCAAAACGTGGCTGCTAATGAAAAACTGTTTTTT	CASSQNVAANEKLFF
TRBV5-4	TRBD2	TRBJ2-3	.	TGTGCCAGCAGCTTTTGGACTAGCGGCACAGATACGCAGTATTTT	CASSFWTSGTDTQYF
TRBV19	TRBD2	TRBJ2-3	.	TGTGCCAGTAGTCCCCGGAGTAGCGGGAGGTGGAGCGCAGATACGCAGTATTTT	CASSPRSSGRWSADTQYF
TRBV30	.	TRBJ2-5	.	TGTGCCTGGAGTGTGTGGGAAAAGGGAACCCAGTACTTC	CAWSVWEKGTQYF
TRBV11-2	.	TRBJ2-7	once	TGTGCCAGCAGCTTTTTATACGAGCAGTACTTC	CASSFLYEQYF
TRBV7-8	TRBD1	TRBJ2-1	.	TGTGCCAGCAGCCCGGGACAGCTCAATGAGCAGTTCTTC	CASSPGQLNEQFF
TRBV30	TRBD1	TRBJ1-6	.	TGTGCCTGGGACAGGGTTGCCTATAATTCACCCCTCCACTTT	CAWDRVAYNSPLHF
TRBV19	.	TRBJ2-3	few	TGTGCCAGTTCCGCGGGGCCTAGCACAGATACGCAGTATTTT	CASSAGPSTDTQYF
TRBV7-3	TRBD1	TRBJ1-6	once	TGTGCCAGCAGCCCCGGGACAGGGGCGCCGAATTCACCCCTCCACTTT	CASSPGTGAPNSPLHF
TRBV7-2	.	TRBJ1-1	.	TGTGCCAGCAGCCCACAGGCCCACACTGAAGCTTTCTTT	CASSPQAHTEAFF
TRBV27	.	TRBJ1-6	.	TGTGCCAGCAGTTTCGGGTTTACCTTAAATTCACCCCTCCACTTT	CASSFGFTLNSPLHF
TRBV2	.	TRBJ2-1	.	TGTGCCAGCAGTGAGACTAGTGAGAATGAGCAGTTCTTC	CASSETSENEQFF
TRBV11-2	.	TRBJ2-7	few	TGTGCCAGCAGCTTTCTCAGGGAGCAGTACTTC	CASSFLREQYF
TRBV15	TRBD2	TRBJ2-5	few	TGTGCCACCAGCAGAGGACTAGCTTCGGGGCAAGAGACCCAGTACTTC	CATSRGLASGQETQYF
TRBV7-3	.	TRBJ2-5	.	TGTGCCAGCAGCTACACTGGAGGGGAGACCCAGTACTTC	CASSYTGGETQYF
TRBV6-5	TRBD1	TRBJ1-2	.	TGTGCCAGCAGCCCGACAGGGGCGAGGGGCTACACCTTC	CASSPTGARGYTF
TRBV6-6	.	TRBJ2-3	once	TGTGCCAGCAGTCGGACGGGTGATACGCAGTATTTT	CASSRTGDTQYF
TRBV4-3	.	TRBJ1-1	.	TGCGCCAGCAGCCAAGATGTTTTGGGGGGCCTTCCTGAAGCTTTCTTT	CASSQDVLGGLPEAFF
TRBV21-1	.	TRBJ2-1	.	TGTGCCAGCAGCAAAGGCAGCGGGGGGGCACATGAGCAGTTCTTC	CASSKGSGGAHEQFF